A single sample is the source of the 10 T cell receptor beta chains below, sequenced in a study of T cell changes during pregnancy in multiple sclerosis. Repertoires were generated with immunoSEQ multiplex PCR, while TCRdb's copy carries only in-frame clones and drops some. In the table there are around 95,000 clones, 92% of which are singletons. The material was peripheral blood, obtained after pregnancy. The receptors shown here come from a female donor with multiple sclerosis, enrolled in a pregnancy study.

The gene calls are TRBV7-9 and TRBJ2-3; 7 bases are shared with TRBD2. Germline V gene sequence: CDR1 SEHNR, CDR2 FQNEAQ (reference sequence). The junction had 7 bases not matched to a gene; V was cut back by 2 bases and J by 2 bases. This CDR3 spans 16 amino acids. The CDR3 sequence: CASSLQKRDPTDTQYF. The DNA of the CDR3 is TGTGCCAGCAGCTTACAGAAGCGGGACCCCACAGATACGCAGTATTTT.

This chain connects TRBV7-6 to TRBJ1-1; unclear D gene. The CDR3 has 15 amino acids. Between the trimmed V and J ends, which lost 2 bases and 0 bases, there was a span of 10 bases. Germline CDR1 reads SGHVS; CDR2 reads FNYEAQ. The CDR3 spells CASSLSNSLNTEAFF. CDR3 DNA sequence: TGTGCCAGCAGCTTATCCAACAGCTTGAACACTGAAGCTTTCTTT.

V and J are TRBV9 and TRBJ1-6; 7 bases fit TRBD1. Unmatched junction bases numbered 6, after V lost 3 bases and J lost 6 bases. The CDR3 consists of 15 residues. Germline CDR1 and CDR2: SGDLS and YYNGEE. The CDR3 DNA is TGTGCCAGCAGCGCCTCGGGACAGACTAATTCACCCCTCCACTTT. Its translation: CASSASGQTNSPLHF. Together with reference TRBV9 and TRBJ1-6, the CDR3 gives the full variable domain: DSGVTQTPKHLITATGQRVTLRCSPRSGDLSVYWYQQSLDQGLQFLIQYYNGEERAKGNILERFSAQQFPDLHSELNLSSLELGDSALYFCASSASGQTNSPLHFGNGTRLTVT.

The gene calls are TRBV5-1 and TRBJ1-4; tentative D call: TRBD1 (5 bases). The CDR3 has 14 amino acids. With 2 bases removed from V and 7 bases from J, the gap between germline ends came to 12 bases. Per the germline V gene, CDR1 is SGHRS and CDR2 is YFSETQ. The CDR3 reads CASSFGGAGEKLFF. For the CDR3, the DNA is TGCGCCAGCAGCTTCGGAGGGGCCGGTGAAAAACTGTTTTTT.

This chain joins TRBV7-2 and TRBJ2-2; D is uncertain. The CDR3 is 14 amino acids. Germline assignment: CDR1 SGHTA and CDR2 FQGNSA. V was cut by 1 base and J by 5 bases, with 8 bases left in between. The CDR3: CASSLEYGTGELFF. In nucleotides, the CDR3 is TGTGCCAGCAGCTTAGAATACGGGACCGGGGAGCTGTTTTTT.

The chain carries TRBV4-1 and TRBJ2-7; weak D call: TRBD1 (6 bases). V was cut by 2 bases and J by 2 bases, with 19 bases left in between. This CDR3 has 17 residues. Germline V gene data show CDR1 as MGHRA and CDR2 as YSYEKL. CDR3: CASSQSHGQPTPYEQYF. CDR3 coding DNA: TGCGCCAGCAGCCAAAGCCATGGACAGCCGACCCCCTACGAGCAGTACTTC.

This chain joins TRBV28 and TRBJ1-2, with a possible D match to TRBD1 (5 bases). This CDR3 has 18 amino acids. The V and J ends lost 2 bases and 1 base respectively, with 20 bases between them. Looked up from germline, CDR1 is MDHEN and CDR2 is SYDVKM. CDR3 residues: CASSLAGGPGLGNYGYTF. The CDR3 DNA is TGTGCCAGCAGTTTAGCGGGGGGACCTGGTTTGGGTAACTATGGCTACACCTTC.

The chain combines TRBV9 with TRBJ2-2; weak D call: TRBD2 (7 bases). CDR1 SGDLS and CDR2 YYNGEE come from the germline V gene. The CDR3 runs 15 residues. Trimming removed 1 base at V and 5 bases at J, with 12 bases between. CDR3 nucleotide sequence: TGTGCCAGCAGCGTAATCGGGGGGCAAACCGGGGAGCTGTTTTTT. It specifies CASSVIGGQTGELFF.

On this clone: A read error may produce the germline difference seen at one junction end. V and J are TRBV7-8 and TRBJ2-1; a weak D match, TRBD1 (5 bases). The germline gives CDR1 SGHVS, CDR2 FQNEAQ. The CDR3 contains 13 residues. The CDR3 here is CASSLDQGDEQFF. In DNA, the CDR3 is TGTGCCAGCAGTTTAGACCAGGGCGATGAGCAGTTCTTC. The full variable domain, with the rest looked up from reference TRBV7-8 and TRBJ2-1, is GAGVSQSPRYKVAKRGQDVALRCDPISGHVSLFWYQQALGQGPEFLTYFQNEAQLDKSGLPSDRFFAERPEGSVSTLKIQRTQQEDSAVYLCASSLDQGDEQFFGPGTRLTVL.

This clone occurred once. V and J are TRBV28 and TRBJ2-1; 9 positions agree with TRBD1. Losses at the gene ends were 6 bases for V and 9 bases for J; bases not matched to a gene: 9. Germline loops: CDR1 MDHEN, CDR2 SYDVKM. There are 14 residues in the CDR3. The CDR3 is CASSLQGARAEQFF. The CDR3 DNA follows: TGTGCCAGCAGCTTACAGGGGGCGCGGGCTGAGCAGTTCTTC.